A single sample is the source of the 6 T cell receptor beta chains below, sequenced in a study of blood T cell repertoires in COVID-19. Sequencing used immunoSEQ multiplex PCR; TCRdb keeps in-frame clones, though not all of them. The sample holds 200,000 to 250,000 clones; about 90% are singletons and the top ten take under 14%. Sequenced material: PBMCs or T cells enriched from blood (not recorded which). The receptors come from a man aged 25 to 40 who had recovered from COVID-19.

The chain uses TRBV28 and TRBJ2-5; tentatively, D is TRBD1 (5 bases). Germline V lookup: CDR1 MDHEN, CDR2 SYDVKM. The CDR3 consists of 14 residues. V lost 5 bases and J 1 base, leaving 11 bases between the germline ends. Here the CDR3 DNA reads TGTGCCAGCAGTCGACCCGACAGCCAAGAGACCCAGTACTTC. It is translated as CASSRPDSQETQYF.

This clone was recorded once. The V call is TRBV2, the J call TRBJ1-5; D possibly corresponds to TRBD1 (6 bases). The germline gives CDR1 SNHLY, CDR2 FYNNEI. The V end lost 5 bases, the J end lost 2 bases, and 13 bases lay between the germline ends. The length of the CDR3 is 15 residues. This CDR3 reads CASSPGGAGNQPQHF. The DNA for the CDR3 is TGTGCCAGCAGTCCCGGGGGGGCAGGCAATCAGCCCCAGCATTTT. Full variable domain (rest looked up from reference TRBV2 and TRBJ1-5): EPEVTQTPSHQVTQMGQEVILRCVPISNHLYFYWYRQILGQKVEFLVSFYNNEISEKSEIFDDQFSVERPDGSNFTLKIRSTKLEDSAMYFCASSPGGAGNQPQHFGDGTRLSIL.

V and J are TRBV28 and TRBJ1-5; D may be TRBD1 (5 bases). V was cut by 7 bases and J by 7 bases, with 17 bases left in between. The CDR3 is made up of 14 amino acids. CDR1 is MDHEN, CDR2 SYDVKM, per germline. CDR3 amino acids: CASNPRGWGQPQHF. As DNA, the CDR3 is TGTGCCAGCAACCCACGGGGGTGGGGGCAGCCCCAGCATTTT. The variable domain in full, completed from reference TRBV28 and TRBJ1-5, reads DVKVTQSSRYLVKRTGEKVFLECVQDMDHENMFWYRQDPGLGLRLIYFSYDVKMKEKGDIPEGYSVSREKKERFSLILESASTNQTSMYLCASNPRGWGQPQHFGDGTRLSIL.

The V and J genes are TRBV6-1 and TRBJ1-1; D is uncertain. The CDR3 sequence is 15 residues long. Germline CDR1 and CDR2: MNHNS and SASEGT. Trimming took 1 base from V and 2 from J, leaving 11 bases between them. CDR3 region: CASSEVVKTNTEAFF. The CDR3 DNA sequence: TGTGCCAGCAGTGAAGTGGTGAAAACTAACACTGAAGCTTTCTTT.

The CDR3 reads CATGEGVGNTIYF. The CDR3 nucleotides read TGTGCCACCGGAGAGGGGGTAGGAAACACCATATATTTT. J is TRBJ1-3 and V is TRBV6-6; weak D call: TRBD1 (6 bases). V lost 10 bases and J lost 4, with 14 bases in between. Germline loops: CDR1 MNHNY, CDR2 SVGAGI (reference sequence). The CDR3 is made up of 13 amino acids.

The V and J genes are TRBV2 and TRBJ1-3, with D hard to call. Germline V gene data show CDR1 as SNHLY and CDR2 as FYNNEI. The CDR3 totals 16 residues. V was trimmed by 6 bases and J by 2 bases, leaving 17 bases between them. CDR3 region: CASRLLVGEAGNTIYF. The CDR3 DNA is TGTGCCAGCAGGCTACTGGTGGGAGAGGCTGGAAACACCATATATTTT.